This T cell receptor (beta chain) appears in the sequencing data of a study of HIV-infected children after antiretroviral therapy interruption. Study as a whole: Most children had recorded EBV and CMV exposure. Interruption-arm samples span weeks 0, 12, interruption end (24 or 48), and about 3 years post-study.

After removal of 5 bases from V and 2 bases from J, the junction contained 12 bases not matched to a gene. The CDR3 contains 17 residues. CDR1 and CDR2 from the germline V gene are SEHNR and FQNEAQ (reference sequence). This clonotype was recorded at least ten times. Its target is unknown. RNA-based 3' RACE libraries used unique molecular identifiers. In TCRdb, the 3' RACE reads were re-called with MiXCR into one record per CDR3 protein. This table holds about 40,000 distinct CDR3 sequences, 5% to 8% found once. Study results and caveats: Naive CD4+ sequences overlapped less between time points once interruption began.

Treatment in this sample: PENTA 11 planned treatment interruption arm or continuous ART arm. Participants had taken at least three-drug ART for at least 24 weeks. The chain combines TRBV7-9 with TRBJ2-1; 7 bases map to TRBD1. The TCR comes from a pool of human donors with HIV. Specimen: CD45RA+ CD4+ T cells from PBMCs, pooled from several time points, collected from a donor given antiretroviral therapy, either interrupted or continuous. The subset denotes: naive CD4+ CD45RA+ CD45RO- T cells. The CDR3 spells CASSPDRTGTAYNEQFF. CDR3 nucleotide sequence: TGTGCCAGCAGCCCCGACCGAACCGGGACAGCCTACAATGAGCAGTTCTTC.